These 7 T cell receptor beta chains came from one sample sequenced in a study of early T cells in non-severe SARS-CoV-2 infection. TCRdb called the 5' RACE reads again in MiXCR, with one record for every CDR3 protein. The data show about 44,000 distinct CDR3 sequences, roughly 23% seen once. The sequenced sample was whole blood, obtained at baseline. Source of these receptors: an adult who was a healthcare worker with PCR-confirmed SARS-CoV-2 infection or an uninfected control (not recorded which).

This clonotype occurred a few times. The rearrangement links TRBV10-3 to TRBJ2-5; D is unclear. V lost 4 bases and J 5 bases, leaving 8 bases between the germline ends. The CDR3 consists of 12 residues. Germline V lookup: CDR1 ENHRY, CDR2 SYGVKD. The CDR3 spells CAISGRSETQYF. The DNA of the CDR3 is TGTGCCATCAGTGGAAGGTCTGAGACCCAGTACTTC.

V usage is TRBV4-1 and J usage is TRBJ2-4; 9 bases are shared with TRBD2. This CDR3 has 13 amino acids. The trim removed 1 base at V and 12 bases at J, leaving 4 bases unmatched. The germline V gene encodes CDR1 MGHRA and CDR2 YSYEKL. CDR3 nucleotides: TGCGCCAGCAGCCAAGCTAGCGGGGTAAATCAGTACTTC. Translation gives CASSQASGVNQYF.

This clonotype was counted only a few times. J is TRBJ2-1 and V is TRBV27, with 7 bases identical to TRBD2. After removal of 0 bases from V and 4 bases from J, the junction contained 3 bases not matched to a gene. The CDR3 sequence is 15 residues long. The germline V gene encodes CDR1 MNHEY and CDR2 SMNVEV (reference sequence). CDR3 in amino acids: CASSLSRGSYNEQFF. Here the CDR3 DNA reads TGTGCCAGCAGTTTATCGCGGGGGTCGTACAATGAGCAGTTCTTC.

The chain uses TRBV3-1 and TRBJ2-3; D not certain. Germline values: CDR1 LGHDT, CDR2 YNNKEL (reference sequence). The CDR3 is 17 residues long. The ends were cut back, 0 bases at V and 0 bases at J, with 13 bases in the middle. For the CDR3, the DNA is TGTGCCAGCAGCCAAGATCCTGGTCGTACCAGCACAGATACGCAGTATTTT. Encoded protein: CASSQDPGRTSTDTQYF.

By sample fraction, this clonotype is medium-sized (0.01 to 0.1%). The chain uses TRBV6-1 and TRBJ2-7; D is possibly TRBD1 or TRBD2 (5 bases each). V lost 0 bases to trimming and J lost 0 bases, with 9 bases between them. The CDR3 sequence is 15 residues long. Looked up from germline, CDR1 is MNHNS and CDR2 is SASEGT. The CDR3 DNA follows: TGTGCCAGCAGTGAAGCTTGGGGGATCTCCTACGAGCAGTACTTC. As protein: CASSEAWGISYEQYF.

This clonotype was counted only a few times. The chain carries TRBV27 and TRBJ1-2; D possibly corresponds to TRBD1 (5 bases). Germline values: CDR1 MNHEY, CDR2 SMNVEV (reference sequence). This CDR3 is 14 amino acids long. The V end lost 7 bases, the J end lost 4 bases, and 16 bases lay between the germline ends. The CDR3 nucleotides read TGTGCCAGCAATCCCGGGGGAAGGGGCTATGGCTACACCTTC. Amino acids: CASNPGGRGYGYTF.

The rearrangement links TRBV7-3 to TRBJ2-1; 7 positions match TRBD1. Looked up from germline, CDR1 is SGHTA and CDR2 is FQGTGA. V lost 1 base and J lost 4; bases outside the gene matches: 4. This CDR3 has 15 residues. The CDR3 region has the DNA TGTGCCAGCAGCTTAATGGGACAGAGATACAATGAGCAGTTCTTC. Residues: CASSLMGQRYNEQFF.